This TCR beta chain was documented in a study of cytomegalovirus exposure and HLA in healthy donors (dated by TCRdb to 2016 to 2017). With respect to the entire study: In an earlier analysis of some 610 of the donors, less than 350 Gb of sequence data and approximately 100 million unique TCR beta sequences from about 190 million T cells were reported. In addition to the first cohort of 666 subjects, a separate validation cohort of about 120 different subjects was used. In a later analysis, previously published TCR beta repertoires from more than 500 donors were re-analyzed and high-resolution HLA genotyping was added so that TCR occurrence patterns could be studied. Rather than using new phenotypic data, the later analysis identified candidate immune exposures from TCR beta sequences and from how often those sequences occurred across donors. The T cell repertoires of under 750 subjects were profiled by immunosequencing and related to cytomegalovirus serostatus. A handful of DR-DQ haplotypes were handled as single units for association and clustering because linkage in the cohort was strong. Typing coverage varied by locus: about 629-630 donors for A, B, C, DRB1 and DQB1; some 520 for DQA1; over 600 for DPA1; about 450 for DPB1. On average, 235,054 unique TCR beta nucleotide sequences were sequenced per donor among 350 to 400 genotyped donors of the cohort, with 15% to 20% of those sequences being non-productive. HLA typing included class I and class II loci at four-digit resolution. An earlier analysis of 587 of the donors applied high-throughput TCR beta sequencing to assess whether each TCR beta V gene segment acted as functional or pseudogenic. All discovery cohort repertoires had been generated using a single sequencing platform. Of the approximately 400 genotyped donors, approximately 80% were placed in the genetic ancestry cluster associated with self-reported Caucasian donors. Genome-wide SNP genotypes for about 60% of the roughly 670 donors were used in a later genetic analysis, which treated that subset as a discovery cohort. The study combined high-throughput TCR immunosequencing, statistical association of individual TCRs with disease status, and machine learning to predict cytomegalovirus infection status. Donor age, sex, ethnicity and CMV serostatus were compiled alongside the repertoire data. The study aimed to test whether cataloging public T cell receptors could reveal signatures of past pathogen exposure. Roughly 310 gigabases of sequencing data and 70 million to 85 million unique TCR sequences were included in an early release covering several hundred HLA-typed donors.

The cohort was made up of roughly 670 healthy bone marrow donors. At the time of sampling, every cohort member was nominally healthy, though immune exposures that went unrecorded were likely present. The donor tested CMV seronegative, placing the donor among the 352 seronegative members of the cohort. A peripheral blood sample was provided by each donor, and peripheral blood mononuclear cells were used for TCR beta sequencing. Genomic DNA was extracted from the blood cell samples with the Qiagen DNeasy Blood Extraction Kit. For CDR1 and CDR2, the germline V gene lists MDHEN and SYDVKM. At the junction V is shortened by 4 bases and J by 8 bases, with 17 bases in between. Counted from cysteine to phenylalanine, this CDR3 has 15 amino acids. Only the CDR3 region is kept as DNA, spanning 45 bases read in frame from base 1. Broader findings and caveats from the paper: Linkage disequilibrium might explain the correlated functional status among segregating V segments, but an unknown experimental factor could not be ruled out. A cluster of highly shared sequence variants was judged likely to be a technical artifact of the sequencing pipeline. Broadly in line with IMGT annotations, most TCR beta V segments showed up in productive rearrangements about 90% or about 30% of the time in an earlier analysis of approximately 600 of the donors. In a later analysis, HLA-associated TCR beta chains were found to be more clonally expanded and to have lower generation probabilities than equally common non-associated chains. This cohort had only TCR beta chains sequenced, and the lack of alpha or paired-chain data limited which features could be detected. Because counts were too low, about 18 rarely observed V segments, including chromosome 9 orphons, were excluded from the earlier analysis of several hundred of the donors. In both the original and validation cohorts, the classifier was reported to diagnose cytomegalovirus status with high specificity and sensitivity. A later analysis found that TCR association rates varied across HLA loci, with DRB1 alleles showing the most associated TCRs and HLA-C alleles the fewest. Some IMGT-functional V segments, including TRBV6-2 and TRBV6-3, could not be distinguished by the 87-base-pair reads and were therefore excluded. In a later analysis, several top co-occurrence clusters were reported to appear linked to parvovirus B19, influenza, CMV and Epstein-Barr virus. Because some donors lacked HLA typing at each locus, the association tests relied only on the typed subset. An association between a missense DCLRE1C variant and V-gene and J-gene trimming of TCR beta chains was found in a later genetic analysis and replicated in an independent cohort. Specific HLA alleles were associated with 15,000 to 20,000 TCR beta sequences at a false discovery rate of 0.05 in a later analysis. Roughly uniform sequencing depth across donors was assumed in presence/absence analyses, although this assumption may not hold. Immune exposure information for the cohort was limited to CMV serostatus. A further reported finding was that TCR beta sequences accurately predicted the HLA-A and HLA-B alleles for most subjects in the first cohort. The study gave a list of 150 to 200 TCR beta chains associated with cytomegalovirus. Three of the identified cytomegalovirus-associated TCR beta chains were confirmed in vitro to be specific for cytomegalovirus antigens. When HLA alleles, especially DR and DQ, strongly co-occurred, attributing TCR associations to individual alleles was difficult. A later analysis found that most CMV-associated TCR beta chains appeared HLA-restricted, with HLA associations seemingly driven largely by CMV exposure. According to the authors, the approach could potentially be generalized to other disease states and immunological phenotypes. A later genetic analysis reported fewer N-insertions in productive TCRs among donors in an Asian-associated ancestry cluster than the roughly 640-donor mean. While some public TCRs were present in many individuals, most TCR sequences turned up only very rarely across donors.

Library generation was performed with the immunoSEQ multiplex PCR assay. A mixture of 60 forward primers for TCR Vbeta segments and 13 reverse primers for TCR Jbeta segments was used in the multiplex PCR. The CDR3 region of rearranged TCR beta genes was amplified from genomic DNA with a multiplex PCR assay. The Illumina HiSeq System was used to sequence the amplified TCR beta libraries as 87-base-pair reads. Per the original workflow: A later analysis counted 65 million to 90 million unique TCR beta chains across the 700 or so repertoires, and some 11 million of these chains were shared by at least two donors. To remove PCR and sequencing errors, raw reads were error-corrected and collapsed into unique sequences using a nearest-neighbor algorithm that merged closely related sequences. To assign V, D and J gene segments, CDR3 sequences were aligned to IMGT reference sequences. For a sequence to be retained, a match of at least six nucleotides was required to both a V gene segment and a J gene segment. Rearrangements were called productive when the CDR3 lacked stop codons and stayed in frame with V and J; all others were non-productive. CDR3 was defined by IMGT convention, running from the second conserved V-encoded cysteine to the conserved J-encoded phenylalanine. In an earlier analysis of roughly 610 of the donors, sequences lacking an unambiguous match to a single V gene segment were excluded. In an earlier analysis of around 590 of the donors, a V segment was called functional when productive rearrangements were above 56.7%, and segregating when the standard deviation between donors exceeded 5%. A statistical classification framework was developed to diagnose cytomegalovirus status using the catalog of TCR beta chain sequences. In a later analysis, TCR nucleotide sequences were compared against IMGT/GENE-DB human TR gene sequences so that V and J genes could be assigned. The TCRdist pipeline was used in a later analysis to assign CDR3 sequences and most-parsimonious VDJ recombination scenarios. In a later analysis, every TCR beta chain was defined by the combination of its CDR3 amino acid sequence and its V-gene family, and reads without a unique V-gene family were dropped. In a later analysis, nearly 600 highly shared, low-generation-probability nucleotide sequences were removed to address suspected cross-contamination and a sequencing artifact. A later analysis calculated a clonal expansion index for each public chain from normalized within-repertoire ranks of inferred template counts. Generation probabilities in a later analysis came from a VDJ recombination model fitted to out-of-frame rearrangements, and those results were checked against IGoR. In a later analysis, hypergeometric tests were used to score TCR-TCR, TCR-HLA and TCR-CMV co-occurrence, with a repertoire-size bias correction applied to TCR pairs. False discovery rates were estimated in a later analysis by permuting HLA or CMV assignments 20 times. In a later analysis, co-occurring TCRs were grouped using DBSCAN, with TCRdist sequence similarity added in when clustering inside HLA-allele-positive subsets. Co-occurrence clustering excluded repertoires with fewer than 30,000 or more than 120,000 public chains, plus five with anomalous nucleotide sharing. As stored in TCRdb, this immuneACCESS dataset retains in-frame rearrangements with V and J assigned. A fraction of the clones does not appear; measured against another copy, unresolved V genes explain less than half of the discrepancy, and the remainder lacks a known reason. That table furnishes V, J and clone size, whereas the DNA furnished D and trimming. The sample data list under 200,000 clones, and around 80% of these were observed just once. Together, the top ten hold about 2.3% of the sample.

About this clone: Its target antigen remains unknown. Base qualities are not provided; no much larger clone lies one nucleotide away.

Rearrangement joined TRBV28 to TRBJ2-2; the D region possibly corresponds to TRBD1 (6 bases align). This receptor was identified in a woman aged 50 to 60 in good health and CMV-seronegative. Material: PBMCs. The CDR3 region reads CASSSNPRGTGELFF. The sequenced DNA: TGTGCCAGCAGTTCCAACCCAAGAGGGACAGGGGAGCTGTTTTTT.